This T cell receptor beta chain is from a study of T cells in Graves' hyperthyroidism and ophthalmopathy. Study outcomes and limitations: For ophthalmopathy, model prediction preceded onset by a median 6.5 months.

It was RNA transcripts that yielded the amplified TCR beta CDR3 regions. TCR CDR3 underwent first-round RT-PCR with the HTBI primer set. TCRdb independently ran MiXCR on the multiplex PCR reads; one entry per CDR3 protein. The sample records under 800,000 distinct CDR3 sequences, about 15% being singletons. Trimming took off 0 bases at V and 4 bases at J, with 16 bases between the two ends. The CDR3 is 17 residues long. CDR1 is MGHRA, CDR2 YSYEKL, per germline. Uncontrolled infection, other autoimmune disease, pregnancy and lactation each barred patients from inclusion. This clonotype turned up a few times. Its antigen remains unknown.

The source of this sequence is a woman aged 18-29 years with Graves' hyperthyroidism. The specimen was blood. The V call is TRBV4-1, the J call TRBJ2-1; D might be TRBD2 (6 bases). DNA of the CDR3: TGCGCCAGCAGCCAAGATCACGCGGGACTGCGGTACAATGAGCAGTTCTTC. It translates to CASSQDHAGLRYNEQFF.